These T cell receptor beta chains were read from a single sample in a study of T cell repertoires in cytomegalovirus infection. These receptors' targets are unknown. TCRdb re-called the reads with MiXCR, one entry per CDR3 protein. There are roughly 990,000 distinct CDR3 sequences in the sample; 30% to 40% occur only once, and roughly 13% lies in the top ten. Here the sequenced sample was cultured CD8+ T cells from PBMCs, taken from culture after CMV antigen stimulation. The receptors were gathered from a human donor in good health (CMV status not recorded). Some clones in this sample may be carry-over from other donors' samples. Both conserved end residues are part of each CDR3. The D gene is left open where the match is weak. Clone size appears in some rows only: once, few, many, or a class for an expanded clone.

V gene	clone size	J gene	D gene	CDR3 protein	CDR3 DNA
TRBV7-9	many	TRBJ2-7	.	CASSSKTFSYEQYF	TGTGCCAGCAGCTCCAAGACTTTTTCCTACGAGCAGTACTTC
TRBV6-5	.	TRBJ2-6	.	CASSYSGTDPFSGGANVLTF	TGTGCCAGCAGTTACTCGGGGACGGATCCTTTCTCTGGGGGGGCCAACGTCCTGACTTTC
TRBV19	few	TRBJ2-2	.	CASSILRNTGELFF	TGTGCCAGTAGTATATTACGGAACACCGGGGAGCTGTTTTTT
TRBV27	few	TRBJ2-4	TRBD1	CASGRTGVDIQYF	TGTGCCAGCGGTAGGACAGGGGTAGACATTCAGTACTTC
TRBV12-3/TRBV12-4	.	TRBJ2-1	.	CASSSDSGHEQFF	TGTGCCAGCAGCTCGGACAGCGGCCATGAGCAGTTCTTC
TRBV7-6	few	TRBJ1-3	.	CASSPQASGNTIYF	TGTGCCAGCAGCCCCCAGGCTTCTGGAAACACCATATATTTT
TRBV12-3/TRBV12-4	few	TRBJ1-2	.	CASSYSSLNYGYTF	TGTGCCAGCAGTTATTCATCCCTCAACTATGGCTACACCTTC
TRBV13	once	TRBJ2-7	.	CASSPTESYEQYF	TGTGCCAGCAGCCCGACGGAGAGCTACGAGCAGTACTTC
TRBV7-9	few	TRBJ2-3	TRBD2	CASSPTSGVDTQYF	TGTGCCAGCAGCCCAACTAGCGGGGTGGATACGCAGTATTTT
TRBV20-1	.	TRBJ2-3	.	CSARAPGGNTQYF	TGCAGTGCTAGAGCCCCCGGGGGTAATACGCAGTATTTT
TRBV12-3/TRBV12-4	.	TRBJ1-4	.	CASSTRGRRDEKLFF	TGTGCCAGCAGCACCCGAGGCAGACGGGACGAAAAACTGTTTTTT
TRBV19	.	TRBJ2-7	.	CASSDILDFYEQYF	TGTGCCAGTAGTGATATATTGGACTTCTACGAGCAGTACTTC
TRBV9	.	TRBJ2-2	.	CASSARVRSAGELFF	TGTGCCAGCAGCGCAAGGGTACGCTCGGCCGGGGAGCTGTTTTTT
TRBV19	.	TRBJ1-2	TRBD1	CASGGGVYGYTF	TGTGCCTCAGGGGGCGGTGTCTATGGCTACACCTTC
TRBV5-8	few	TRBJ2-7	.	CATQVLSRSYEQYF	TGTGCCACCCAGGTTCTTTCTCGCTCCTACGAGCAGTACTTC
TRBV7-9	.	TRBJ2-3	TRBD1	CASSAGQGPQEGGQYF	TGTGCCAGCAGCGCAGGACAGGGCCCTCAGGAAGGTGGGCAGTATTTT
TRBV27	.	TRBJ2-3	.	CASTPRTLSTDTQYF	TGTGCCAGCACTCCCAGAACCCTGAGCACAGATACGCAGTATTTT
TRBV6-5	few	TRBJ2-3	.	CASSYGVADTQYF	TGTGCCAGCAGTTACGGGGTTGCAGATACGCAGTATTTT
TRBV7-2	many	TRBJ2-7	TRBD2	CASRVSGGADEQYF	TGTGCCAGCAGGGTTAGCGGGGGGGCGGACGAGCAGTACTTC
TRBV12-3/TRBV12-4	many	TRBJ2-3	.	CASSPGGGNTQYF	TGTGCCAGCAGCCCCGGAGGGGGAAATACGCAGTATTTT
TRBV7-9	few	TRBJ2-1	.	CASSFEQGRDEQFF	TGTGCCAGCAGCTTCGAGCAGGGGAGGGATGAGCAGTTCTTC
TRBV5-6	few	TRBJ2-1	.	CASSYPGTQAYNEQFF	TGTGCCAGCAGCTACCCTGGCACCCAGGCCTACAATGAGCAGTTCTTC
TRBV18	.	TRBJ1-2	TRBD1	CASSLWPRDRESGYTF	TGTGCCAGCTCACTTTGGCCCCGGGACAGGGAATCGGGCTACACCTTC
TRBV29-1	.	TRBJ2-7	.	CSVGDAESYEQYF	TGCAGCGTAGGTGACGCAGAGTCCTACGAGCAGTACTTC
TRBV7-6	many	TRBJ2-5	.	CASSLGRGRETQYF	TGTGCCAGCAGCTTAGGCCGGGGAAGAGAGACCCAGTACTTC
TRBV5-6	.	TRBJ1-1	.	CASSTAEAGGLGTEAFF	TGTGCCAGCAGCACAGCCGAAGCGGGGGGTCTGGGCACTGAAGCTTTCTTT
TRBV7-9	.	TRBJ2-3	.	CASSLRGAITDTQYF	TGTGCCAGCAGCTTACGGGGGGCCATAACAGATACGCAGTATTTT
TRBV19	few	TRBJ1-1	TRBD1	CASSIWTGWDTEAFF	TGTGCCAGTAGTATTTGGACAGGGTGGGACACTGAAGCTTTCTTT
TRBV5-6	few	TRBJ2-1	.	CANRSHPWVNYNEQFF	TGTGCCAACAGGAGTCACCCTTGGGTGAACTACAATGAGCAGTTCTTC
TRBV5-1	.	TRBJ2-5	.	CASSKDDLYQETQYF	TGCGCCAGCAGTAAAGACGACTTGTACCAAGAGACCCAGTACTTC
TRBV11-1	.	TRBJ1-3	.	CASSSSLSGNTIYF	TGTGCCAGCAGCTCGAGCCTCTCTGGAAACACCATATATTTT
TRBV7-9	few	TRBJ2-3	.	CASRERGSTDTQYF	TGTGCCAGCAGGGAGAGGGGGTCCACAGATACGCAGTATTTT
TRBV7-9	.	TRBJ1-5	.	CVSSLGLGSQPQHF	TGTGTCAGCAGCTTAGGACTGGGTAGTCAGCCCCAGCATTTT
TRBV7-6	many	TRBJ1-3	.	CASSFYLPDSTGNTIYF	TGTGCCAGCAGCTTTTACCTACCGGACAGCACTGGAAACACCATATATTTT
TRBV28	few	TRBJ1-1	.	CASSAGIANTEAFF	TGTGCCAGCAGTGCAGGGATTGCGAACACTGAAGCTTTCTTT
TRBV27	once	TRBJ2-4	.	CASSTSILRNIRYF	TGTGCCAGCAGCACAAGTATACTGAGAAACATTCGGTACTTC
TRBV11-3	few	TRBJ2-5	.	CASSFLFPDAEETQYF	TGTGCCAGCAGCTTTCTATTCCCCGACGCGGAGGAGACCCAGTACTTC
TRBV19	.	TRBJ2-1	.	CATTQGSYNEQFF	TGTGCCACCACGCAGGGGAGCTACAATGAGCAGTTCTTC
TRBV7-6	.	TRBJ2-1	.	CASSLWVQSTFYNEQFF	TGTGCCAGCAGCTTGTGGGTACAGTCCACATTCTACAATGAGCAGTTCTTC
TRBV7-2	many	TRBJ2-7	.	CASSLFVTTGEWEQYF	TGTGCCAGCAGCTTATTCGTGACGACGGGGGAATGGGAGCAGTACTTC
TRBV6-1	many	TRBJ1-5	.	CASSEGRHPNQPQHF	TGTGCCAGCAGTGAAGGAAGACACCCAAATCAGCCCCAGCATTTT
TRBV7-9	.	TRBJ2-5	.	CASSSPWGETQYF	TGTGCCAGCAGCTCCCCTTGGGGAGAGACCCAGTACTTC
TRBV25-1	few	TRBJ1-2	.	CASSEYYGNYGYTF	TGTGCCAGCAGTGAATATTACGGAAACTATGGCTACACCTTC
TRBV10-2	many	TRBJ2-2	TRBD2	CASTSGTRAVMGGELFF	TGCGCCAGCACTTCCGGGACTAGAGCGGTGATGGGCGGGGAGCTGTTTTTT
TRBV20-1	.	TRBJ1-2	TRBD1	CSATGTGYGYTF	TGCAGTGCTACAGGGACAGGGTATGGCTACACCTTC
TRBV7-2	many	TRBJ2-7	TRBD2	CASSRPLADFTYEQYF	TGTGCCAGCAGCCGACCTCTAGCGGACTTCACCTACGAGCAGTACTTC
TRBV12-3/TRBV12-4	many	TRBJ2-3	TRBD2	CASSPGLAPTSGGSDTQYF	TGTGCCAGCAGTCCGGGACTAGCCCCTACTAGCGGGGGGTCAGATACGCAGTATTTT
TRBV6-2/TRBV6-3	few	TRBJ2-5	TRBD1	CASSYSGQEETQYF	TGTGCCAGCAGTTACTCCGGACAGGAAGAGACCCAGTACTTC
TRBV10-3	.	TRBJ1-2	.	CAISKTEGGFGYTF	TGTGCCATCAGTAAGACAGAGGGCGGATTTGGCTACACCTTC
TRBV7-9	.	TRBJ2-7	TRBD1	CASSVTGVSYEQYF	TGTGCCAGCAGCGTAACAGGGGTCTCCTACGAGCAGTACTTC
TRBV2	.	TRBJ2-1	TRBD1	CADGTAYTSYNEQFF	TGTGCCGATGGGACAGCCTATACCTCCTACAATGAGCAGTTCTTC
TRBV7-6	once	TRBJ2-2	.	CVSSPGAGELFF	TGTGTCAGCAGCCCAGGGGCCGGGGAGCTGTTTTTT
TRBV15	.	TRBJ1-2	.	CATSLKYNSNYGYTF	TGTGCCACCAGCCTAAAATACAATAGTAACTATGGCTACACCTTC